Listed below are T cell receptor beta chains from one sample, sequenced in a study of blood T cell repertoires in COVID-19. Repertoires were generated with immunoSEQ multiplex PCR, while TCRdb's copy carries only in-frame clones and drops some. Here the sample spans approximately 74,000 clones, almost 80% being singletons. The sequencing input was peripheral blood. Source of these receptors: a man aged 55-75 years with acute or convalescent COVID-19. CDR3s include the opening cysteine and the closing phenylalanine or tryptophan. A D gene is named only where the DNA matches it firmly. Clone size is not always given. Where it is, it says once, few, many or a class for expanded clones.

>few|TRBJ2-7|-|TRBV11-2
CASSTTRGRTFYEQYF
TGTGCCAGCAGCACGACCAGGGGCCGTACATTTTACGAGCAGTACTTC
>-|TRBJ2-6|TRBD1|TRBV28
CASTGAGGVGANVLTF
TGTGCCAGCACAGGGGCAGGGGGCGTTGGGGCCAACGTCCTGACTTTC
>-|TRBJ1-1|TRBD1|TRBV2
CASSQTGGNTEAFF
TGTGCCAGCAGTCAAACAGGGGGCAACACTGAAGCTTTCTTT
>-|TRBJ2-3|-|TRBV2
CASSERADTQYF
TGTGCCAGCAGTGAAAGAGCAGATACGCAGTATTTT
>-|TRBJ1-1|-|TRBV21-1
CASSKAHRVNTEAFF
TGTGCCAGCAGCAAAGCGCACAGGGTGAACACTGAAGCTTTCTTT
>once|TRBJ1-4|-|TRBV5-1
CASSFQGATNEKLFF
TGCGCCAGCAGCTTTCAGGGTGCAACTAATGAAAAACTGTTTTTT
>-|TRBJ1-5|TRBD1|TRBV27
CASRYTGGINQPQHF
TGTGCCAGCAGATACACAGGGGGGATCAATCAGCCCCAGCATTTT
>-|TRBJ1-4|TRBD1|TRBV5-8
CASSSQGAGEKLFF
TGTGCCAGCAGTTCACAGGGGGCGGGTGAAAAACTGTTTTTT
>-|TRBJ2-7|-|TRBV7-2
CASSFRRTNYEQYF
TGTGCCAGCAGCTTCAGACGGACTAACTACGAGCAGTACTTC
>-|TRBJ2-5|-|TRBV10-3
CAISEPTEYQETQYF
TGTGCCATCAGTGAACCGACAGAGTACCAAGAGACCCAGTACTTC
>-|TRBJ2-7|-|TRBV7-2
CASSPEYGVATYEQYF
TGTGCCAGCAGCCCCGAATACGGGGTAGCTACCTACGAGCAGTACTTC
>once|TRBJ2-6|-|TRBV15
CATSPGPTSGANVLTF
TGTGCCACCAGCCCAGGTCCTACCTCTGGGGCCAACGTCCTGACTTTC
>once|TRBJ1-5|TRBD1|TRBV19
CASSIRRDRVPSNQPQHF
TGTGCCAGTAGTATCCGCCGGGACAGAGTGCCGAGCAATCAGCCCCAGCATTTT
>-|TRBJ2-3|-|TRBV11-2
CASSKRTSTDTQYF
TGTGCCAGCAGCAAGCGCACTAGCACAGATACGCAGTATTTT
>few|TRBJ1-5|-|TRBV2
CASSQSHPKLNQPQHF
TGTGCCAGCAGCCAATCTCACCCGAAACTCAATCAGCCCCAGCATTTT
>-|TRBJ2-3|TRBD2|TRBV18
CASSPSKGSRGADTQYF
TGTGCCAGCTCACCATCGAAAGGATCTCGGGGGGCAGATACGCAGTATTTT
>-|TRBJ2-2|-|TRBV6-2/TRBV6-3
CASSLGDFESGELFF
TGTGCCAGCAGCCTAGGGGACTTCGAGTCCGGGGAGCTGTTTTTT
>once|TRBJ1-3|TRBD1|TRBV15
CATSRDPRQGRGNTIYF
TGTGCCACCAGCAGAGATCCCCGACAGGGGCGGGGAAACACCATATATTTT
>-|TRBJ2-7|-|TRBV5-4
CASSPKSSYEQYF
TGTGCCAGCAGCCCTAAGAGCTCCTACGAGCAGTACTTC
>-|TRBJ2-2|-|TRBV9
CASSGRGSSTGELFF
TGTGCCAGCAGCGGTAGGGGGTCTAGCACCGGGGAGCTGTTTTTT
>-|TRBJ1-6|-|TRBV7-9
CGFRGSYNSPLHF
TGTGGGTTCAGGGGCTCCTATAATTCACCCCTCCACTTT
>-|TRBJ1-1|-|TRBV4-3
CASSHDRRNTEAFF
TGCGCCAGCAGCCACGACAGACGGAACACTGAAGCTTTCTTT
>-|TRBJ1-5|TRBD1|TRBV6-2/TRBV6-3
CASSTGQGGQPQHF
TGTGCCAGCAGTACCGGACAGGGCGGGCAGCCCCAGCATTTT